Below are 3 T cell receptor beta chains sequenced from a single sample in a study of T cell repertoires in cytomegalovirus infection. In TCRdb, the reads were re-called with MiXCR into one record per CDR3 protein. The repertoire holds hundreds of thousands of distinct CDR3 sequences, with less than 25% as singletons. The sequencing sample was made of CD8+ T cells from PBMCs. Every receptor here comes from a human donor in good health (CMV status not recorded). Some clones in this sample may be carry-over from other donors' samples.

The J gene is TRBJ2-1, the V gene TRBV28, with 10 bases aligning to TRBD2. The J segment lost 7 bases and the V segment lost 7 bases, leaving 7 bases of the junction unmatched. The CDR3 totals 14 residues. Looked up from germline, CDR1 is MDHEN and CDR2 is SYDVKM. CDR3 residues: CASTSQREGNEQFF. The CDR3 coding sequence is TGTGCCAGCACCTCGCAGCGGGAGGGGAATGAGCAGTTCTTC.

In this sample, this clonotype turned up many times. The V gene is TRBV12-5, the J gene TRBJ2-7; D gene unclear. V lost 2 bases, J lost 1 base, and 9 bases lay in between. Germline CDR1 LGHNT, CDR2 FRNRAP. The CDR3 runs 14 residues. This CDR3 is CASGLHQESYEQYV. The DNA for the CDR3 is TGTGCTAGTGGTTTGCATCAGGAATCCTACGAGCAGTACGTC.

This rearrangement joins TRBV19 to TRBJ2-7, with 7 bases lining up with TRBD1. This CDR3 is built from 14 residues. From germline, CDR1 is LNHDA and CDR2 SQIVND (reference sequence). Trimming at V came to 5 bases and at J to 2 bases, leaving 6 bases not matched to a gene. CDR3 DNA: TGTGCCAGTAGTTCGACAGGGCCCCCCTACGAGCAGTACGTC. It encodes CASSSTGPPYEQYV.